The 18 T cell receptor beta chains below come from one sample, sequenced in a study of high-grade serous ovarian cancer treatment subgroups. Tumor tissue was taken before any definitive surgery or chemotherapy was given. Profiled with immunoSEQ multiplex PCR; TCRdb holds only in-frame clones, not every one. The sample shows about 7,700 clones, 72% of them seen only once. Sequences were obtained from tumor tissue. The receptors come from a human donor with high-grade serous ovarian cancer.

The rearrangement uses TRBV2 and TRBJ1-4, with TRBD1 matching 8 bases. This CDR3 contains 15 residues. The germline V gene has CDR1 SNHLY and CDR2 FYNNEI. Trimming took 4 bases from V and 0 from J; bases not matched to a gene: 1. The CDR3 nucleotides are TGTGCCAGCAGTGCACAGGGGGCAACTAATGAAAAACTGTTTTTT. Translating gives CASSAQGATNEKLFF. The whole variable domain, filled in from reference TRBV2 and TRBJ1-4, reads EPEVTQTPSHQVTQMGQEVILRCVPISNHLYFYWYRQILGQKVEFLVSFYNNEISEKSEIFDDQFSVERPDGSNFTLKIRSTKLEDSAMYFCASSAQGATNEKLFFGSGTQLSVL.

V is TRBV6-6 and J is TRBJ2-7; D is unclear. Trimming pared 0 bases from V and 1 base from J, leaving 10 bases between. CDR1 and CDR2 from the germline V gene are MNHNY and SVGAGI (reference sequence). The CDR3 has 15 residues. CDR3 in DNA: TGTGCCAGCAGTTACTCCGCGGTCGGATCCTACGAGCAGTACTTC. Translation gives CASSYSAVGSYEQYF.

This clone came up a few times. The chain combines TRBV28 with TRBJ1-2, with 7 bases lining up with TRBD1. Trimming at V came to 4 bases and at J to 0 bases, leaving 5 bases not matched to a gene. CDR1 is MDHEN, CDR2 SYDVKM, per germline. This CDR3 region has 15 residues. CDR3 sequence (DNA): TGTGCCAGCAGTTCCCAGGGGGGGGCTAACTATGGCTACACCTTC. It yields the protein CASSSQGGANYGYTF.

DNA for the CDR3: TGTGCCAGCCTAACAGGGGGTAGAAACACCATATATTTT. Its translation: CASLTGGRNTIYF. The chain couples TRBV6-6 to TRBJ1-3, with 8 bases aligning to TRBD1. The CDR3 length is 13 residues. Germline CDR1 is MNHNY and CDR2 is SVGAGI (reference sequence). Germline trimming cut 8 bases from V and 5 bases from J; bases unmatched to any gene: 5.

The chain recombines TRBV19 with TRBJ1-5; no reliable D call. Germline values: CDR1 LNHDA, CDR2 SQIVND (reference sequence). The CDR3 contains 18 residues. V was shortened by 1 base and J by 0 bases, with 16 bases between the two germline ends. For the CDR3, the DNA is TGTGCCAGTAGTATAGGCGCGGCGAACAGATATAGCAATCAGCCCCAGCATTTT. Its translation: CASSIGAANRYSNQPQHF.

J is TRBJ1-1 and V is TRBV18; D unclear. Per germline, CDR1 KGHSH and CDR2 LQKENI. The germline V and J ends were trimmed by 5 bases and 5 bases, with 15 bases remaining between them. The CDR3 runs 14 residues. CDR3: CASSTRTMITEAFF. The CDR3 DNA reads as TGTGCCAGCTCAACTCGGACCATGATTACTGAAGCTTTCTTT.

The V call is TRBV5-1, the J call TRBJ2-4; possibly TRBD2 for D (5 bases). The V gene lost 0 bases and the J gene lost 7 bases, with 11 bases spanning the gap. The CDR3 has 14 amino acids. The germline V gene encodes CDR1 SGHRS and CDR2 YFSETQ. The CDR3 sequence: CASSLDPEGNIQYF. The DNA of the CDR3 is TGCGCCAGCAGCTTGGATCCCGAGGGCAACATTCAGTACTTC.

This clone was recorded only once. The chain employs TRBV5-8 and TRBJ1-2, with D possibly matching TRBD1 (5 bases). This CDR3 contains 15 residues. Germline V lookup: CDR1 SGHTS, CDR2 YDEGEE. Trimming stripped 0 bases from V and 2 bases from J, with 11 bases between. Here the CDR3 reads CASSLAGQGNYGYTF. In nucleotides, the CDR3 is TGTGCCAGCAGCTTGGCCGGGCAGGGCAACTATGGCTACACCTTC.

This clone was counted between two and nine times. CDR3 DNA sequence: TGTGCCAGTAGTGCGGGACAGGGGAGAAGCCAGCCCCAGCATTTT. Translating it yields CASSAGQGRSQPQHF. The chain couples TRBV19 to TRBJ1-5, with 10 bases fitting TRBD1. Germline-derived CDR1 and CDR2 are LNHDA and SQIVND (reference sequence). V dropped 5 bases and J dropped 7; count of bases not matched to a gene: 8. This CDR3 has 15 residues.

This clone has just one count. V and J are TRBV19 and TRBJ1-2, with TRBD1 as a possible D gene (6 bases). CDR3 length: 14 residues. CDR1 and CDR2 (germline): LNHDA, SQIVND (reference sequence). V was shortened by 3 bases and J by 4 bases, with 12 bases between the two germline ends. CDR3 loop: CASSIQGQPYGYTF. CDR3 sequence (DNA): TGTGCCAGTAGTATTCAAGGACAGCCCTATGGCTACACCTTC. Full variable domain (remainder filled in from reference TRBV19 and TRBJ1-2): DGGITQSPKYLFRKEGQNVTLSCEQNLNHDAMYWYRQDPGQGLRLIYYSQIVNDFQKGDIAEGYSVSREKKESFPLTVTSAQKNPTAFYLCASSIQGQPYGYTFGSGTRLTVV.

V usage is TRBV4-1 and J usage is TRBJ2-5, with unresolved D. The V gene lost 2 bases and the J gene lost 5 bases, with 21 bases spanning the gap. The CDR3 contains 17 residues. Germline CDR1 MGHRA, CDR2 YSYEKL. CDR3 in amino acids: CASSQTPGPGPGETQYF. The CDR3 DNA sequence: TGCGCCAGCAGCCAAACCCCGGGCCCAGGTCCCGGGGAGACCCAGTACTTC.

This clone was counted between two and nine times. The chain recombines TRBV11-2 with TRBJ1-2, with D uncertain. There are 14 residues in the CDR3. Germline loops: CDR1 SGHAT, CDR2 FQNNGV. V lost 1 base, J lost 2 bases, and 8 bases lay in between. The CDR3 DNA reads TGTGCCAGCAGCTTAGGGGGAGGGAACTATGGCTACACCTTC. The encoded protein is CASSLGGGNYGYTF.

This chain uses TRBV7-2 with TRBJ2-5; 8 bases match TRBD2. The J call may not be correct, given that the DNA end is closer to TRBJ2-7. The CDR3 spans 16 residues. Per germline, CDR1 SGHTA and CDR2 FQGNSA. CDR3 in amino acids: CASSSGGLASSYEQYF. The DNA of the CDR3 is TGTGCCAGCAGCTCCGGAGGACTAGCTTCGTCCTACGAGCAGTACTTC.

The V and J genes are TRBV5-6 and TRBJ1-2; D call uncertain. Germline CDR1 reads SGHDT; CDR2 reads YYEEEE. This CDR3 has 11 amino acids. Trimming stripped 0 bases from V and 10 bases from J, with 7 bases between. The CDR3 region has the DNA TGTGCCAGCAGCTTGGGGAAGCACTACACCTTC. This codes for CASSLGKHYTF.

This clone was counted a few times. V and J are TRBV4-2 and TRBJ1-1; TRBD1 matches 9 bases. In germline, CDR1 is LGHNA, CDR2 YNFKEQ. The CDR3 extends over 14 amino acids. V dropped 4 bases and J dropped 7; count of bases not matched to a gene: 7. The CDR3 region is CASSPTGGRDEAFF. CDR3 in DNA: TGTGCCAGCAGCCCAACAGGGGGCCGAGATGAAGCTTTCTTT.

This rearrangement joins TRBV9 to TRBJ2-5, with TRBD1 matching 7 bases. This CDR3 comprises 16 residues. CDR1 SGDLS and CDR2 YYNGEE come from the germline V gene. The V and J ends lost 4 bases and 5 bases, in that order; junction bases with no gene match: 14. CDR3 loop: CASSLSPRTGGETQYF. In DNA, the CDR3 is TGTGCCAGCAGCCTAAGCCCAAGGACAGGCGGGGAGACCCAGTACTTC.

This clone was seen a few times. The chain carries TRBV7-9 and TRBJ2-7; D remains ambiguous. The CDR3 is 15 residues long. With 0 bases removed from V and 2 bases from J, the gap between germline ends came to 11 bases. The germline V gene encodes CDR1 SEHNR and CDR2 FQNEAQ (reference sequence). Here the CDR3 DNA reads TGTGCCAGCAGCTTAGCGGCCGGAAATCCCTACGAGCAGTACTTC. This gives the protein CASSLAAGNPYEQYF.

The chain joins TRBV30 to TRBJ2-7; 7 nucleotides align to TRBD2. Per germline, CDR1 GTSNPN and CDR2 SVGIG (reference sequence). V was pared by 0 bases and J by 4 bases, with 6 bases of the junction left unmatched. The CDR3 has 14 amino acids. In nucleotides, the CDR3 is TGTGCCTGGAGTGTATCTAGAGCGGGATACGAGCAGTACTTC. This translates into CAWSVSRAGYEQYF.